A single sample gave rise to the 26 T cell receptor beta chains below, sequenced in a study of T-cell memory formation after mild COVID-19. TCRdb fed the 5' RACE reads into MiXCR, producing one record per CDR3 protein. This table holds approximately 250,000 distinct CDR3 sequences, approximately 15% found once. Sample: PBMCs or a T cell subset sorted from them (not recorded which). These receptors were obtained from a man in his late teens or twenties who had mild COVID-19 (a few samples of this study predate the infection). Cell type and time point are not known.

This clonotype was counted only a few times. The chain carries TRBV15 and TRBJ2-3, with D unclear. In germline, CDR1 is LNHNV, CDR2 YYDKDF (reference sequence). This CDR3 spans 14 amino acids. Trimming pared 3 bases from V and 3 bases from J, leaving 10 bases between. The CDR3 protein is CATSSLKGTDTQYF. DNA of the CDR3: TGTGCCACCAGCAGCCTTAAGGGAACAGATACGCAGTATTTT.

V gene TRBV4-1 combines with J gene TRBJ2-3; perhaps TRBD2 as D (6 bases). Deletions cut 3 bases from V and 6 bases from J, with 13 bases between. The CDR3 is made up of 14 amino acids. CDR1 is MGHRA, CDR2 YSYEKL, per germline. As DNA, the CDR3 is TGCGCCAGCAGCCATCTAGCGCCCCCGGATACGCAGTATTTT. It specifies CASSHLAPPDTQYF.

The rearrangement links TRBV29-1 to TRBJ1-2; 7 nucleotides agree with TRBD1. This CDR3 spans 11 amino acids. Germline values: CDR1 SQVTM, CDR2 ANQGSEA. V gave up 7 bases and J gave up 3 bases; unmatched junction bases: 2. Here the CDR3 DNA reads TGCAGCGAAGACAGGGACTATGGCTACACCTTC. It codes for CSEDRDYGYTF.

This clonotype was counted between two and nine times. The chain recombines TRBV5-1 with TRBJ2-2; D may correspond to TRBD1 or TRBD2 (5 bases each). Germline CDR1 SGHRS, CDR2 YFSETQ. CDR3 length: 15 residues. V shed 0 bases and J shed 6 bases, with 12 bases lying between them. In nucleotides, the CDR3 is TGCGCCAGCAGCTTGGGATCGGGGCCGGCCGGGGAGCTGTTTTTT. Its translation: CASSLGSGPAGELFF.

This clonotype was seen a handful of times. V usage is TRBV11-2 and J usage is TRBJ1-5; a weak D match, TRBD1 (6 bases). Germline CDR1 SGHAT, CDR2 FQNNGV. Trimming left V 3 bases short and J 2 bases short, with 8 bases between. The CDR3 totals 14 residues. CDR3 in amino acids: CASSLGAGNQPQHF. The CDR3 DNA follows: TGTGCCAGCAGCTTGGGGGCGGGCAATCAGCCCCAGCATTTT.

This clonotype occurred a few times. This rearrangement joins TRBV11-2 to TRBJ1-1; tentative D call: TRBD1 (6 bases). The CDR3 length is 14 residues. V dropped 6 bases and J dropped 1 base, with 12 bases sitting between them. Germline CDR1 SGHAT, CDR2 FQNNGV. The CDR3 nucleotides read TGTGCCAGCAGAACTTTCAGGGGGAACACTGAAGCTTTCTTT. Protein: CASRTFRGNTEAFF.

This clonotype came up a few times. The chain links TRBV4-3 to TRBJ2-2; a weak D match, TRBD1 (6 bases). The CDR3 is 17 residues long. CDR1 and CDR2 (germline): LGHNA, YSLEER. V lost 0 bases, J lost 2 bases, and 13 bases lay in between. For the CDR3, the DNA is TGCGCCAGCAGCCAAGACTTGGACAGACCCAACACCGGGGAGCTGTTTTTT. It yields the protein CASSQDLDRPNTGELFF.

This chain uses TRBV6-2 or TRBV6-3 with TRBJ1-1, with D hard to call. V was pared by 2 bases and J by 4 bases, with 11 bases between. CDR3 length: 14 amino acids. Germline CDR1 and CDR2: MNHEY and SVGEGT. The CDR3 sequence is CASSYALRATEAFF. The CDR3, as DNA: TGTGCCAGCAGTTACGCACTCAGAGCCACTGAAGCTTTCTTT.

This clonotype was seen a few times. The chain carries TRBV5-6 and TRBJ2-3, with TRBD2 matching over 10 bases. Trimming took 5 bases from V and 2 from J; bases not matched to a gene: 5. The CDR3 totals 15 residues. CDR1 SGHDT and CDR2 YYEEEE come from the germline V gene. CDR3 nucleotide sequence: TGTGCCAGCAGAAAAGCGGGGGGGCACACAGATACGCAGTATTTT. This encodes CASRKAGGHTDTQYF.

The chain has TRBV6-5 and TRBJ2-2; D unresolved. The CDR3 sequence is 15 residues long. From germline, CDR1 is MNHEY and CDR2 SVGAGI. V was cut by 7 bases and J by 2 bases, with 14 bases left in between. This chain's CDR3 is CASKRARPNTGELFF. The CDR3 DNA is TGTGCCAGCAAAAGGGCCAGGCCTAACACCGGGGAGCTGTTTTTT.

The chain uses TRBV12-3 or TRBV12-4 and TRBJ1-4; TRBD1 might be the D (6 bases). V gave up 6 bases and J gave up 5 bases, with 13 bases separating them. The CDR3 spans 14 residues. DNA for the CDR3: TGTGCCAGCAGGGAACAGGGATCGAATGAAAAACTGTTTTTT. Translating gives CASREQGSNEKLFF.

This clonotype was counted a few times. The chain employs TRBV5-4 and TRBJ2-1, with 10 positions matching TRBD1. Trimming took 3 bases from V and 8 from J; bases not matched to a gene: 8. This CDR3 region has 15 residues. Germline V gives CDR1 SGHNT, CDR2 YYREEE (reference sequence). The CDR3 DNA follows: TGTGCCAGCAGCTACTCCGGGACAGGGGAGTATGAGCAGTTCTTC. This sequence encodes CASSYSGTGEYEQFF.

There are a few counts of this clonotype. The rearrangement joins TRBV12-3 or TRBV12-4 to TRBJ1-6; 9 nucleotides line up with TRBD1. CDR3 length: 13 residues. Unmatched junction bases numbered 7, after V lost 10 bases and J lost 9 bases. The CDR3 region has the DNA TGTGCCACCCGGGGACAGGGCCTTTCACCCCTCCACTTT. Its protein is CATRGQGLSPLHF.

In this sample, this clonotype turned up a few times. The J gene is TRBJ1-5, the V gene TRBV7-3; D uncertain. Germline CDR1 and CDR2: SGHTA and FQGTGA. CDR3 length: 13 amino acids. Trimming stripped 1 base from V and 4 bases from J, with 5 bases between. The CDR3 loop reads CASSLKPNQPQHF. The CDR3, as DNA: TGTGCCAGCAGCTTAAAACCTAATCAGCCCCAGCATTTT.

This chain connects TRBV7-9 to TRBJ1-5; D not resolved. The V end was cut by 4 bases, the J end by 0 bases, with 7 bases between. Germline V gene data show CDR1 as SEHNR and CDR2 as FQNEAQ (reference sequence). The CDR3 runs to 14 residues. CDR3 amino acids: CASSSTVSNQPQHF. In DNA form, the CDR3 reads TGTGCCAGCAGCTCCACGGTTAGCAATCAGCCCCAGCATTTT.

This clonotype occurred a few times. The rearrangement uses TRBV6-6 and TRBJ2-3; D gene unclear. CDR3 length: 13 amino acids. Trimming pared 5 bases from V and 1 base from J, leaving 7 bases between. Germline V CDR1 and CDR2: MNHNY, SVGAGI (reference sequence). For the CDR3, the DNA is TGTGCCAGCAGTCCCGCCGGCACAGATACGCAGTATTTT. Translation: CASSPAGTDTQYF.

The rearrangement joins TRBV9 to TRBJ1-2; D is uncertain. Per germline, CDR1 SGDLS and CDR2 YYNGEE. The CDR3 covers 15 residues. With 2 bases removed from V and 5 bases from J, the gap between germline ends came to 16 bases. For the CDR3, the DNA is TGTGCCAGCAGCGTTGATGGGGTGGCTAGTTATGGCTACACCTTC. The encoded protein is CASSVDGVASYGYTF.

This clonotype was recorded only once. This chain links TRBV6-5 with TRBJ2-3, with 8 bases matching TRBD1. Germline V gene data show CDR1 as MNHEY and CDR2 as SVGAGI. This CDR3 has 14 amino acids. With V trimmed by 6 bases and J by 3 bases, 5 bases remained unmatched. In DNA form, the CDR3 reads TGTGCCAGCAGATCCAGGGGGCGGACAGATACGCAGTATTTT. Translating it yields CASRSRGRTDTQYF.

The chain uses TRBV11-2 and TRBJ1-5; unclear D gene. The CDR3 spans 13 residues. Trimming removed 0 bases at V and 6 bases at J, with 6 bases between. CDR1 SGHAT and CDR2 FQNNGV come from the germline V gene. The chain's CDR3 is CASSLDPGQPQHF. The CDR3 coding sequence is TGTGCCAGCAGCTTAGATCCAGGTCAGCCCCAGCATTTT.

CDR3 protein: CASSWYGGYDGYTF. The CDR3 DNA is TGTGCCAGCAGCTGGTACGGGGGTTATGATGGCTACACCTTC. J is TRBJ1-2 and V is TRBV7-9; maybe TRBD1 (5 bases). The CDR3 loop spans 14 amino acids. V shed 4 bases and J shed 6 bases, with 15 bases lying between them. The V gene's germline CDR1 is SEHNR and CDR2 FQNEAQ (reference sequence). Supplemented by reference TRBV7-9 and TRBJ1-2, the full variable domain reads DTGVSQNPRHKITKRGQNVTFRCDPISEHNRLYWYRQTLGQGPEFLTYFQNEAQLEKSRLLSDRFSAERPKGSFSTLEIQRTEQGDSAMYLCASSWYGGYDGYTFGSGTRLTVV.

The rearrangement links TRBV7-2 to TRBJ2-3; 7 nucleotides match TRBD2. The CDR3 length is 15 residues. The ends lost 5 bases at V and 4 bases at J; junction bases unmatched: 9. The germline V gene encodes CDR1 SGHTA and CDR2 FQGNSA. CDR3 DNA: TGTGCCAGCAGCGACTGGACGAGCGGGGCAGATACGCAGTATTTT. Protein: CASSDWTSGADTQYF.

The V and J genes are TRBV4-2 and TRBJ2-5, with TRBD2 as a possible D gene (5 bases). The CDR3 is 16 amino acids. Germline V gives CDR1 LGHNA, CDR2 YNFKEQ. Trimming left V 3 bases short and J 5 bases short, with 19 bases between. The CDR3: CASSQGEGRLRETQYF. CDR3 nucleotides: TGTGCCAGCAGCCAGGGAGAGGGAAGACTCCGGGAGACCCAGTACTTC.

This clonotype came up a few times. This chain connects TRBV7-6 to TRBJ2-1, with 9 bases matching TRBD1. Germline trimming cut 5 bases from V and 7 bases from J; bases unmatched to any gene: 9. Germline CDR1 and CDR2: SGHVS and FNYEAQ. The CDR3 is 15 residues long. CDR3 in DNA: TGTGCCAGCAGCCCAACAGGGGGCCGAAGGAATGAGCAGTTCTTC. This sequence encodes CASSPTGGRRNEQFF. Using reference TRBV7-6 and TRBJ2-1 for the parts outside the CDR3, the full variable domain is GAGVSQSPRYKVTKRGQDVALRCDPISGHVSLYWYRQALGQGPEFLTYFNYEAQQDKSGLPNDRFSAERPEGSISTLTIQRTEQRDSAMYRCASSPTGGRRNEQFFGPGTRLTVL.

This clonotype was counted only a few times. This chain links TRBV6-2 or TRBV6-3 with TRBJ1-2; TRBD1 is a possible D gene (5 bases). This CDR3 comprises 14 residues. Per the germline V gene, CDR1 is MNHEY and CDR2 is SVGEGT. Trimming removed 2 bases from V and 4 bases from J, with 11 bases in between. This chain's CDR3 is CASSYRGASYGYTF. Written as DNA, the CDR3 is TGTGCCAGCAGTTACAGGGGCGCGAGCTATGGCTACACCTTC.

This clonotype was counted ten times or more. V and J are TRBV7-2 and TRBJ1-2; TRBD1 matches 12 bases. This CDR3 region has 15 residues. Germline CDR1 SGHTA, CDR2 FQGNSA. V was clipped by 0 bases and J by 7 bases; unmatched bases: 3. In nucleotides, the CDR3 is TGTGCCAGCAGCTTAGCGGGACAGGGGGCTGGTGGCTACACCTTC. It yields the protein CASSLAGQGAGGYTF.

The chain employs TRBV6-5 and TRBJ1-1, with a tentative D call TRBD1 (5 bases). V was pared by 2 bases and J by 1 base, with 8 bases between. The CDR3 loop spans 14 amino acids. CDR1 is MNHEY, CDR2 SVGAGI, per germline. The CDR3 spells CASSYRQQNTEAFF. In DNA form, the CDR3 reads TGTGCCAGCAGTTACCGACAGCAGAACACTGAAGCTTTCTTT.